The 23 T cell receptor beta chains below were found in one sample sequenced in a study of identical twins. In TCRdb, the 5' RACE reads were re-called with MiXCR into one record per CDR3 protein. In the table there are a few hundred thousand distinct CDR3 sequences, approximately 14% of which are singletons. The data also belong to a second study, concerning yellow fever vaccine responses in identical twins.

Sequencing input: CD4+ T cells sorted from blood. Receptor source: a woman aged 18-30 years in good health.

This rearrangement joins TRBV12-3 or TRBV12-4 to TRBJ1-6, with D perhaps matching TRBD1 (6 bases). The CDR3 runs to 12 residues. V gave up 8 bases and J gave up 7 bases, with 9 bases separating them. The CDR3 reads CASCRGNSPLHF. The CDR3 coding sequence is TGTGCCAGCTGCAGGGGAAATTCACCCCTCCACTTT.

This clonotype was counted only a few times. This chain connects TRBV18 to TRBJ2-7; tentatively, D is TRBD1 (6 bases). Trimming took 6 bases from V and 0 from J, leaving 9 bases between them. Germline CDR1 KGHSH, CDR2 LQKENI. The CDR3 loop spans 13 amino acids. CDR3 DNA sequence: TGTGCCAGCTCTAAGACAGGCTCCTACGAGCAGTACTTC. This translates into CASSKTGSYEQYF.

This clonotype was seen a few times. The chain uses TRBV5-1 and TRBJ2-2; a weak D match, TRBD2 (5 bases). Trimming removed 4 bases at V and 0 bases at J, with 16 bases between. Germline CDR1 SGHRS, CDR2 YFSETQ. The CDR3 is made up of 17 amino acids. The CDR3 DNA follows: TGCGCCAGCAGCGCGCGCCTAGCCGGCACGAACACCGGGGAGCTGTTTTTT. This codes for CASSARLAGTNTGELFF.

V usage is TRBV24-1 and J usage is TRBJ2-3; D possibly uses TRBD1 or TRBD2 (5 bases each). CDR3 size: 15 residues. Trimming left V 2 bases short and J 1 base short, with 9 bases between. In germline, CDR1 is KGHDR, CDR2 SFDVKD. The CDR3 nucleotides are TGTGCCACCAGTGATTCGGGGCCAGGCACAGATACGCAGTATTTT. This sequence encodes CATSDSGPGTDTQYF.

The rearrangement joins TRBV20-1 to TRBJ2-5; either TRBD1 or TRBD2 may supply D (5 bases each). Trimming pared 6 bases from V and 4 bases from J, leaving 18 bases between. Germline V gene lookup returns CDR1 DFQATT and CDR2 SNEGSKA (reference sequence). CDR3 length: 14 amino acids. The CDR3 DNA follows: TGCAGTGCCCCCCTGGCAGGGACCCTAGAGACCCAGTACTTC. This sequence encodes CSAPLAGTLETQYF.

This clonotype was detected once. This chain uses TRBV6-1 with TRBJ2-2; either TRBD1 or TRBD2 may supply D (6 bases each). Trimming removed 4 bases from V and 7 bases from J, with 19 bases in between. CDR3 length: 16 amino acids. The germline CDR1 and CDR2 sequences are MNHNS and SASEGT. CDR3 nucleotides: TGTGCCAGCAGTGCCCTCGACCGGGGGCGATTCGGGGAGCTGTTTTTT. Protein sequence: CASSALDRGRFGELFF.

This chain links TRBV12-3 or TRBV12-4 with TRBJ2-3; a possible D gene is TRBD2 (6 bases). The CDR3 is made up of 15 amino acids. Between the trimmed V and J ends, which lost 3 bases and 1 base, there was a span of 11 bases. The CDR3 nucleotides are TGTGCCAGCAGTTTGCGGCCGGGAGGCACAGATACGCAGTATTTT. Protein: CASSLRPGGTDTQYF.

The genes are TRBV7-2 and TRBJ2-4; D possibly corresponds to TRBD2 (7 bases). The CDR3 is made up of 15 amino acids. The germline V and J ends were trimmed by 1 base and 8 bases, with 15 bases remaining between them. In germline, CDR1 is SGHTA, CDR2 FQGNSA. CDR3 protein: CASSLVGGGLDIQYF. CDR3 DNA: TGTGCCAGCAGCTTAGTAGGGGGGGGCCTGGACATTCAGTACTTC.

The chain joins TRBV5-1 to TRBJ1-4; 8 bases agree with TRBD1. The CDR3 has 14 amino acids. Germline CDR1 and CDR2: SGHRS and YFSETQ. J gave up 7 bases and V 4 bases, and 6 bases lay outside the gene matches. The CDR3 protein is CASSNGQGSEKLFF. The CDR3 DNA follows: TGCGCCAGCAGCAACGGACAGGGATCTGAAAAACTGTTTTTT.

The rearrangement joins TRBV2 to TRBJ1-1; no reliable D call. From germline, CDR1 is SNHLY and CDR2 FYNNEI. Between the trimmed V and J ends, which lost 6 bases and 0 bases, there was a span of 5 bases. This CDR3 is built from 12 residues. The CDR3 DNA reads as TGTGCCAGCAGGACTATGAACACTGAAGCTTTCTTT. Its protein is CASRTMNTEAFF. Full variable domain (rest looked up from reference TRBV2 and TRBJ1-1): EPEVTQTPSHQVTQMGQEVILRCVPISNHLYFYWYRQILGQKVEFLVSFYNNEISEKSEIFDDQFSVERPDGSNFTLKIRSTKLEDSAMYFCASRTMNTEAFFGQGTRLTVV.

This clonotype was seen a handful of times. V gene TRBV25-1 combines with J gene TRBJ2-3; 7 bases are shared with TRBD1. J lost 5 bases, V lost 0 bases, and 5 bases had no gene match. The germline V gene encodes CDR1 MGHDK and CDR2 SYGVNS. The CDR3 is 15 amino acids. CDR3 bases: TGTGCCAGCAGTGAATATCGAGGGGGCGTAGATACGCAGTATTTT. As protein: CASSEYRGGVDTQYF.

In its sample, this clonotype was seen a few times. The chain uses TRBV10-2 and TRBJ2-3; D perhaps matches TRBD2 (5 bases). Germline loops: CDR1 WSHSY, CDR2 SAAADI. This CDR3 contains 16 residues. V lost 4 bases, J lost 6 bases, and 20 bases lay in between. CDR3 sequence (DNA): TGCGCCAGCAGTGGGCTCCTTCTAGCAGTTCCCGATACGCAGTATTTT. Translating it yields CASSGLLLAVPDTQYF.

J is TRBJ1-2 and V is TRBV6-5; weak D call: TRBD1 (5 bases). The germline CDR1 and CDR2 sequences are MNHEY and SVGAGI. The CDR3 loop spans 16 amino acids. V gave up 0 bases and J gave up 4 bases, with 15 bases separating them. The CDR3 sequence is CASSYSISGVAYGYTF. The CDR3 DNA follows: TGTGCCAGCAGTTACTCGATATCGGGGGTGGCCTATGGCTACACCTTC.

This clonotype was detected a few times. This rearrangement joins TRBV20-1 to TRBJ2-1; D possibly corresponds to TRBD1 (7 bases). Trimming removed 4 bases from V and 6 bases from J, with 10 bases in between. The CDR3 is 12 amino acids. Germline V gene lookup returns CDR1 DFQATT and CDR2 SNEGSKA (reference sequence). CDR3: CSAMQGGNEQFF. In DNA form, the CDR3 reads TGCAGTGCTATGCAGGGGGGCAATGAGCAGTTCTTC.

This clonotype has only one observation. The chain is built from TRBV14 and TRBJ2-3, with no clear D. Germline values: CDR1 SGHDN, CDR2 FVKESK. The CDR3 contains 16 residues. V lost 0 bases to trimming and J lost 2 bases, with 12 bases between them. CDR3 sequence reads: CASSQEESSFTDTQYF. For the CDR3, the DNA is TGTGCCAGCAGCCAAGAAGAGAGTTCGTTCACAGATACGCAGTATTTT.

This clonotype has more than one count but fewer than ten. DNA for the CDR3: TGTGCCAGCAGCCGGACCGGGACAGGGGGGACCTCTGGAAACACCATATATTTT. Translation gives CASSRTGTGGTSGNTIYF. This rearrangement joins TRBV7-3 to TRBJ1-3; 11 nucleotides match TRBD1. V dropped 5 bases and J dropped 0; count of bases not matched to a gene: 9. Per the germline V gene, CDR1 is SGHTA and CDR2 is FQGTGA. This CDR3 comprises 18 residues.

This clonotype has more than one count but fewer than ten. The CDR3 nucleotides are TGCGCCAGCAGCCAAGATTTCACTTCCGTTGTTGAAGCTTTCTTT. Protein: CASSQDFTSVVEAFF. The chain combines TRBV4-1 with TRBJ1-1; no firm D call. The germline V and J ends were trimmed by 0 bases and 7 bases, with 15 bases remaining between them. This CDR3 contains 15 residues. From germline, CDR1 is MGHRA and CDR2 YSYEKL.

There are many counts of this clonotype. The chain carries TRBV4-2 and TRBJ2-3; maybe TRBD1 (6 bases). The CDR3 contains 15 residues. Germline CDR1 and CDR2: LGHNA and YNFKEQ. Trimming took off 4 bases at V and 5 bases at J, with 16 bases between the two ends. The CDR3 sequence is CASSPHRAAGDTQYF. For the CDR3, the DNA is TGTGCCAGCAGCCCTCACAGGGCGGCGGGAGATACGCAGTATTTT.

This chain joins TRBV28 and TRBJ2-1; 14 bases are shared with TRBD2. The length of the CDR3 is 16 residues. After removal of 2 bases from V and 6 bases from J, the junction contained 3 bases not matched to a gene. The germline CDR1 and CDR2 sequences are MDHEN and SYDVKM. Written as DNA, the CDR3 is TGTGCCAGCAGTTTACAGGGACTAGCGGGGGCCAATGAGCAGTTCTTC. Translated, it gives CASSLQGLAGANEQFF.

V and J are TRBV12-3 or TRBV12-4 and TRBJ1-6, with D uncertain. The length of the CDR3 is 14 residues. Trimming removed 5 bases at V and 9 bases at J, with 14 bases between. DNA for the CDR3: TGTGCCAGCAGTCCCCGCCCGGAGGTTTCACCCCTCCACTTT. Translation gives CASSPRPEVSPLHF.

This clonotype has only a few counts. The gene calls are TRBV7-8 and TRBJ2-5; D is possibly TRBD2 (5 bases). Between the trimmed V and J ends, which lost 5 bases and 9 bases, there was a span of 19 bases. The CDR3 has 14 residues. CDR1 is SGHVS, CDR2 FQNEAQ, per germline. The CDR3 spells CASSGSEATWAQYF. CDR3 DNA: TGTGCCAGCAGCGGTTCGGAGGCGACATGGGCCCAGTACTTC.

V and J are TRBV2 and TRBJ2-2, with 7 nucleotides matching TRBD1. Germline V gives CDR1 SNHLY, CDR2 FYNNEI. The junction had 11 bases not matched to a gene; V was cut back by 6 bases and J by 7 bases. The CDR3 contains 15 residues. In nucleotides, the CDR3 is TGTGCCAGCAGAGACCGGGACAGAAGATTCGGGGAGCTGTTTTTT. This sequence encodes CASRDRDRRFGELFF.

The V call is TRBV5-1, the J call TRBJ2-7; 9 bases agree with TRBD2. There are 15 residues in the CDR3. Germline assignment: CDR1 SGHRS and CDR2 YFSETQ. V shed 4 bases, J shed 0 bases, and the junction held 5 bases outside the gene matches. CDR3 residues: CASSLSGGSSYEQYV. CDR3 bases: TGCGCCAGCAGCCTTAGCGGGGGTAGCTCCTACGAGCAGTACGTC.